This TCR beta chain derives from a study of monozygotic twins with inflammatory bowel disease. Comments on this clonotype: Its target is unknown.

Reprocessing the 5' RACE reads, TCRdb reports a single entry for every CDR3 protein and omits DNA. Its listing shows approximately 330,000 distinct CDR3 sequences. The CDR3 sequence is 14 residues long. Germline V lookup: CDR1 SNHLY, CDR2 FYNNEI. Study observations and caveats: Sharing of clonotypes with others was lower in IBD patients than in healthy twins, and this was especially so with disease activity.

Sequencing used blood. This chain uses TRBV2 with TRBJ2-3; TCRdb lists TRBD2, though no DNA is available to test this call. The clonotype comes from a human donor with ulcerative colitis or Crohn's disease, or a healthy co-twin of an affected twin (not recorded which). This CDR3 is CASKEGGRTDTQYF.